This T cell receptor (beta chain) stems from a study of blood T cells in healthy people across ages. V gave up 2 bases and J gave up 3 bases, with 11 bases separating them. Germline CDR1 and CDR2: DFQATT and SNEGSKA (reference sequence). The CDR3 sequence is 15 residues long. The authors drew roughly 9.8 milliliters of peripheral blood from each donor. PCR was performed a second time for roughly 7 to 12 cycles using a sample-barcoded 5' primer and a J-beta primer mix. Each of the samples gave a minimum of 2.5 million paired-end reads that contained CDR3. TCRdb re-derived calls from the 5' RACE reads in MiXCR, one entry per CDR3 protein. The table includes approximately 800,000 distinct CDR3 sequences, 56% detected once. The study's findings and limits: Possibly, changes in expanded clonotypes were confounded because donor CMV status was unknown. Age advanced and TCR beta diversity per million T cells fell, roughly linearly.

Concerning this clonotype: Its specificity is not known.

The rearrangement joins TRBV20-1 to TRBJ1-6; D is perhaps TRBD1 (6 bases). The sequenced sample consisted of blood. This TCR came from a man aged 35 to 55 in good health. CDR3 sequence: CSARSGVGYNSPLHF. CDR3 nucleotides: TGCAGTGCTAGATCAGGGGTTGGCTATAATTCACCCCTCCACTTT.